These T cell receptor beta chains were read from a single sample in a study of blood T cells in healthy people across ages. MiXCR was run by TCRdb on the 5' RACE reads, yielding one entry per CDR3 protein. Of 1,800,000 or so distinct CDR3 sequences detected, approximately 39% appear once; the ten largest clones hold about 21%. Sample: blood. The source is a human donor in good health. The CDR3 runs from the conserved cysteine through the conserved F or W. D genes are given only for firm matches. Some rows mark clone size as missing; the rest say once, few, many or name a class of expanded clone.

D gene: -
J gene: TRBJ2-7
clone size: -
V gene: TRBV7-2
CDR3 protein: CASSLGPGGREQYF
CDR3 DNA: TGTGCCAGCAGCTTAGGGCCAGGGGGGCGCGAGCAGTACTTC

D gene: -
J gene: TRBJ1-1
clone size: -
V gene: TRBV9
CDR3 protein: CASSCTAWGAFF
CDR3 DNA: TGTGCCAGCAGCTGTACTGCCTGGGGGGCTTTCTTT

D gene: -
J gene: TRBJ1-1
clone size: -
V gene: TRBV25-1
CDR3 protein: CASSEQAEAFF
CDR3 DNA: TGTGCCAGCAGTGAACAAGCAGAAGCTTTCTTT

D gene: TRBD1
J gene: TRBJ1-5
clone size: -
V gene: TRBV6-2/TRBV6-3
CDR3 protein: CASSQSTGNQPQHF
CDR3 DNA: TGTGCCAGCAGTCAGTCGACAGGGAATCAGCCCCAGCATTTT

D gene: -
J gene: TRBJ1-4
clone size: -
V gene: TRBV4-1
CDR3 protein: CARSEEGYEKLFF
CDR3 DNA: TGCGCTCGCAGTGAGGAGGGTTATGAAAAACTGTTTTTT

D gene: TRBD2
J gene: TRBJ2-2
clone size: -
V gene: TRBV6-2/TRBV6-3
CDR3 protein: CASSRLARNTRELFF
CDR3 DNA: TGTGCCAGCAGTCGACTAGCGAGAAACACCCGGGAGCTGTTTTTT

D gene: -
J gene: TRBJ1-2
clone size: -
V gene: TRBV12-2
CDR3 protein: CASPLEGTTRCGYTF
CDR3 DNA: TGTGCAAGTCCCTTGGAGGGGACAACCCGTTGTGGCTACACCTTC

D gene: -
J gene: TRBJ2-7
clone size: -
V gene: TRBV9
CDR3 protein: CASSEYTAPPGQQYF
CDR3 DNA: TGTGCCAGCAGCGAATATACGGCGCCCCCGGGACAGCAGTACTTC

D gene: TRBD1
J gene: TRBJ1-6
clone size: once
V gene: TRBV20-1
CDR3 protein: CSARDRAGTAFTNSPLHF
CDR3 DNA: TGCAGTGCTAGAGATCGCGCCGGGACAGCATTTACGAATTCACCCCTCCACTTT

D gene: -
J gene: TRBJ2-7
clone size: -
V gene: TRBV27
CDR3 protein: CASRTGTDPYEQYF
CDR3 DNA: TGTGCCAGCAGGACCGGGACGGACCCCTACGAGCAGTACTTC

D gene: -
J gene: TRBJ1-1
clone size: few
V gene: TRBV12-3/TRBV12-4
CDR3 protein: CASVLGENTEAFF
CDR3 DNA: TGTGCCAGCGTCCTTGGGGAGAACACTGAAGCTTTCTTT

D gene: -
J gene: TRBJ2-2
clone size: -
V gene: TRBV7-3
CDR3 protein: CASNPGLGDTGELFF
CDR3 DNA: TGTGCCAGCAACCCGGGGCTCGGGGACACCGGGGAGCTGTTTTTT

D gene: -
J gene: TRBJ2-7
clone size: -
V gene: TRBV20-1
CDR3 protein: CGARDPGTSEPYEQYF
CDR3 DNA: TGCGGTGCTAGAGATCCTGGGACGTCAGAACCCTACGAGCAGTACTTC

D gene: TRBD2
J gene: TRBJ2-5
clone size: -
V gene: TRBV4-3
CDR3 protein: CASSQDVRAGGPVTQYF
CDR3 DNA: TGCGCCAGCAGCCAAGATGTGAGGGCGGGGGGGCCGGTGACCCAGTACTTC

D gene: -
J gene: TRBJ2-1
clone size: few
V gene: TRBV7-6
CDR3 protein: CASSPTSFHEQFF
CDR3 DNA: TGTGCCAGCAGCCCTACTAGTTTCCATGAGCAGTTCTTC

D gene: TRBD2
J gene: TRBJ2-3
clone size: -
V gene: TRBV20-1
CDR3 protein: CSGQIGTTTADTQYF
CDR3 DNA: TGCAGTGGCCAGATAGGGACTACTACGGCGGATACGCAGTATTTT

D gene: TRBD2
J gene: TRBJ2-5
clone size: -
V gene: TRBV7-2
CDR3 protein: CASSLILPSGGGETQYF
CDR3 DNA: TGTGCCAGCAGCTTAATCTTGCCCAGCGGGGGGGGAGAGACCCAGTACTTC

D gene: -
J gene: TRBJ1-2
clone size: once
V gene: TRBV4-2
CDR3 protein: CASSQEFMDNYGYTF
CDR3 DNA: TGTGCCAGCAGCCAAGAATTTATGGATAACTATGGCTACACCTTC

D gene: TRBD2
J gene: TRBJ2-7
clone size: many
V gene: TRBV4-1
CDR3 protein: CASSQEGTGGPYEQYF
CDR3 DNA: TGCGCCAGCAGCCAAGAGGGGACGGGGGGACCCTACGAGCAGTACTTC

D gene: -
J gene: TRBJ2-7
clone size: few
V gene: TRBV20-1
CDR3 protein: CSAINRPPYEQYF
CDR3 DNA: TGCAGTGCTATCAACAGGCCGCCCTACGAGCAGTACTTC

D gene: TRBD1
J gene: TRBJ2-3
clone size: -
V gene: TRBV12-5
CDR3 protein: CASGLTGVNTDTQYF
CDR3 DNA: TGTGCTAGTGGACTCACAGGGGTTAATACAGATACGCAGTATTTT

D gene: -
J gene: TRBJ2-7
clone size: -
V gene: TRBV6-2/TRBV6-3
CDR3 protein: CASSYGGGHEQYF
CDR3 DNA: TGTGCCAGCAGTTACGGGGGTGGCCACGAGCAGTACTTC

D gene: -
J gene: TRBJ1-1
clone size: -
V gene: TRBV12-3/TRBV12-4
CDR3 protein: CASSLAAGSFPNTEAFF
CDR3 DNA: TGTGCCAGCAGTTTAGCCGCAGGGAGTTTCCCAAACACTGAAGCTTTCTTT

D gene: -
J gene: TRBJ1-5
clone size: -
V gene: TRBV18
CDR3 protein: CASSPLEGRPPQHF
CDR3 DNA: TGTGCCAGCTCACCTCTTGAGGGCCGACCGCCCCAGCATTTT

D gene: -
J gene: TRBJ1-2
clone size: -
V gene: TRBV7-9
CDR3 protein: CASSPRLAVRGYTF
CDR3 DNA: TGTGCCAGCAGCCCTCGTTTAGCCGTTCGTGGCTACACCTTC

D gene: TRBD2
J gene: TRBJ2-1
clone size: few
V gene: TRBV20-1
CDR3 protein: CSAPLAGGFYNEQFF
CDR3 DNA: TGCAGTGCCCCTCTAGCGGGGGGCTTCTACAATGAGCAGTTCTTC

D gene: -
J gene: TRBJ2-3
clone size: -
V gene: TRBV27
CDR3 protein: CASRDSLSDTQYF
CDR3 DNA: TGTGCCAGCAGGGACAGCCTCAGTGATACGCAGTATTTT

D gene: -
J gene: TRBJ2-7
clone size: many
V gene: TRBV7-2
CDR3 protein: CASSLGRSYEQYF
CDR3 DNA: TGTGCCAGCAGTTTGGGCAGGAGCTACGAGCAGTACTTC

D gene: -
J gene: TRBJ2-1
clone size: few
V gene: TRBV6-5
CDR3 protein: CASSYTLDTYNEQFF
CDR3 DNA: TGTGCCAGCAGTTACACTTTGGACACGTACAATGAGCAGTTCTTC

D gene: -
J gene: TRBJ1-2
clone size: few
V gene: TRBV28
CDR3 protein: CASSEGRRDYGYTF
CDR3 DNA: TGTGCCAGCAGCGAGGGCCGGCGTGACTATGGCTACACCTTC

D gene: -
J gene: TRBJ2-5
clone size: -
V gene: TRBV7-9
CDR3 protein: CANSLGGGRQETQYF
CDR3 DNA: TGTGCCAACAGCTTAGGAGGCGGGCGGCAAGAGACCCAGTACTTC

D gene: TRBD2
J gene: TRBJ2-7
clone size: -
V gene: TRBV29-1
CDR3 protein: CSVGEASGGEQYF
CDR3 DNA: TGCAGCGTTGGGGAGGCTTCGGGAGGCGAGCAGTACTTC

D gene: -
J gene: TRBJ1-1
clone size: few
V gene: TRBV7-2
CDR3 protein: CASSFLWTEAFF
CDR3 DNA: TGTGCCAGCAGCTTTCTATGGACTGAAGCTTTCTTT

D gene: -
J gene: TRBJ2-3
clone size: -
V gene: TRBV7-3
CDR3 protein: CASSFGTAPSTDTQYF
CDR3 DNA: TGTGCCAGCAGCTTTGGGACCGCACCTAGCACAGATACGCAGTATTTT

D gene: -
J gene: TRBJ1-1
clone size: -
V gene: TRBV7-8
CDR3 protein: CASSPFEGTEAFF
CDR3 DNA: TGTGCCAGCAGCCCGTTCGAGGGCACTGAAGCTTTCTTT

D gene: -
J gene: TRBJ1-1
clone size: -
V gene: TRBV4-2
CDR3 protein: CTSSPRTENTEAFF
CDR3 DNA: TGTACCAGCAGCCCGAGGACGGAGAACACTGAAGCTTTCTTT

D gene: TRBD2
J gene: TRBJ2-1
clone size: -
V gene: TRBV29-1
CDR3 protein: CSVGLPAGGPSSYNEQFF
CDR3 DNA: TGCAGCGTTGGGTTGCCAGCGGGGGGCCCAAGCTCCTACAATGAGCAGTTCTTC

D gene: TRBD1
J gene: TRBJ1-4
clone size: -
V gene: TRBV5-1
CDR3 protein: CASSLWDSNEKLFF
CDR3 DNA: TGCGCCAGCAGCTTGTGGGACAGCAATGAAAAACTGTTTTTT

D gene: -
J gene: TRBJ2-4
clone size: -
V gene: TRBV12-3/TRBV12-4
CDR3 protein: CASSLEGGNIQYF
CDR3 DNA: TGTGCCAGCAGTTTAGAGGGGGGAAACATTCAGTACTTC

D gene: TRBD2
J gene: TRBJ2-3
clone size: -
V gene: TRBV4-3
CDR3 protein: CASSQASGGAFGTQYF
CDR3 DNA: TGCGCCAGCAGCCAAGCCAGCGGGGGGGCGTTCGGTACGCAGTATTTT

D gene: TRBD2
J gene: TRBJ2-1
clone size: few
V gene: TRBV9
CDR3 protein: CASSPLSMASGGAGNEQFF
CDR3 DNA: TGTGCCAGCAGCCCCCTCTCGATGGCTAGCGGGGGGGCCGGTAATGAGCAGTTCTTC

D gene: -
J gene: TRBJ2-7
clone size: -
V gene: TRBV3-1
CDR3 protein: CASSQGGHADYEQYF
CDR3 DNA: TGTGCCAGCAGCCAGGGGGGACACGCCGACTACGAGCAGTACTTC

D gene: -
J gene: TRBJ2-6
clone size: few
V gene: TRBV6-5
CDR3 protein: CASSPQWAGANVLTF
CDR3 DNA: TGTGCCAGCAGTCCCCAATGGGCTGGGGCCAACGTCCTGACTTTC

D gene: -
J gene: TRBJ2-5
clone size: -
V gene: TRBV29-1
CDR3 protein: CSVVRWGGRLEETQYF
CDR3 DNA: TGCAGCGTTGTTCGGTGGGGGGGCCGGTTAGAAGAGACCCAGTACTTC

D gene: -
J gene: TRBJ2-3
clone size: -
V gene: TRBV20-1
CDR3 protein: CSALGADTDTQYF
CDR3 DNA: TGCAGTGCCCTGGGCGCGGACACAGATACGCAGTATTTT

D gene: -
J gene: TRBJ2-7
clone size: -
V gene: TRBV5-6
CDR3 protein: CASSHRTPLYEQYF
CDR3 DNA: TGTGCCAGCAGCCACAGGACCCCCCTTTACGAGCAGTACTTC

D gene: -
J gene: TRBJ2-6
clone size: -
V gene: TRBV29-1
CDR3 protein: CSVELAGANVLTF
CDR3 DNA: TGCAGCGTTGAATTGGCGGGGGCCAACGTCCTGACTTTC

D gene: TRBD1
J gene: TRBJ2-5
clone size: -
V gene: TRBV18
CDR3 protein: CASSKDRGKGETQYF
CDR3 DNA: TGTGCCAGCTCGAAGGACAGGGGAAAGGGGGAGACCCAGTACTTC

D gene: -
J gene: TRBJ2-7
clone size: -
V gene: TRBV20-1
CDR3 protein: CSAHRGVSYEQYF
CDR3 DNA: TGCAGTGCTCATAGAGGGGTATCTTACGAGCAGTACTTC

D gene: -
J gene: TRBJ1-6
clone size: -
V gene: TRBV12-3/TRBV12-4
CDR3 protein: CASSFYSPIPRWNSPLHF
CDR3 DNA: TGTGCCAGCAGTTTTTATTCCCCGATACCCCGGTGGAATTCACCCCTCCACTTT

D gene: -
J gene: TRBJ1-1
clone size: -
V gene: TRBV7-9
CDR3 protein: CASSLGPGNLNTEAFF
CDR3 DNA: TGTGCCAGCAGCTTAGGCCCCGGCAACCTGAACACTGAAGCTTTCTTT